The 21 T cell receptor beta chains below were found in one sample sequenced in a study of OX40 agonist ivuxolimab in advanced cancers. Receptor amplification or capture employed the immunoSEQ multiplex PCR assay. TCRdb took over this immuneACCESS table, retaining in-frame rearrangements with V and J assigned. Such tables are incomplete; in checked studies, under half of the missing clones stem from an unresolved V gene, and the remainder is unexplained. This sample is represented by some 30,000 clones; 84% of them were singletons. The ten largest clones represent 9.5% to 15% of the sample. The sample was CD4+ or CD8+ T cells sorted from blood, taken in a trial of the OX40 agonist ivuxolimab. The receptors stem from an adult with an advanced solid tumor such as melanoma, head and neck, liver or kidney cancer.

The chain combines TRBV7-9 with TRBJ2-3, with 7 positions matching TRBD2. J was trimmed by 5 bases and V by 6 bases; bases with no gene match: 11. CDR3 size: 15 residues. Germline loops: CDR1 SEHNR, CDR2 FQNEAQ (reference sequence). The CDR3: CASSKGELALDTQYF. For the CDR3, the DNA is TGTGCCAGCAGTAAAGGGGAACTAGCGCTAGATACGCAGTATTTT.

The gene calls are TRBV11-1 and TRBJ1-1, with a weak D call TRBD1 (6 bases). Per the germline V gene, CDR1 is SGHAT and CDR2 is FQDESV (reference sequence). Trimming cost V 2 bases and J 1 base, with 11 bases left between them. The CDR3 runs to 15 residues. The CDR3 nucleotides are TGTGCCAGCAGCTTAAGCAGGGGAGGGAACACTGAAGCTTTCTTT. This sequence encodes CASSLSRGGNTEAFF.

As to this clone: The sample holds other DNA sequences that translate to the same CDR3. This CDR3 is CAISERGDSYEQYF. The CDR3 nucleotides read TGTGCCATCAGTGAGCGAGGGGACTCCTACGAGCAGTACTTC. V is TRBV10-3 and J is TRBJ2-7; the D call may be TRBD1 or TRBD2 (5 bases each). Germline V gene sequence: CDR1 ENHRY, CDR2 SYGVKD. Trimming removed 2 bases from V and 0 bases from J, with 8 bases in between. There are 14 residues in the CDR3.

The chain joins TRBV9 to TRBJ2-7, with a tentative D call TRBD2 (7 bases). Looked up from germline, CDR1 is SGDLS and CDR2 is YYNGEE. With 0 bases removed from V and 6 bases from J, the gap between germline ends came to 13 bases. CDR3 length: 14 amino acids. Here the CDR3 reads CASSVGGGPGEQYF. CDR3 DNA sequence: TGTGCCAGCAGCGTAGGCGGGGGCCCTGGCGAGCAGTACTTC. Filled out from reference TRBV9 and TRBJ2-7, the complete variable domain reads DSGVTQTPKHLITATGQRVTLRCSPRSGDLSVYWYQQSLDQGLQFLIQYYNGEERAKGNILERFSAQQFPDLHSELNLSSLELGDSALYFCASSVGGGPGEQYFGPGTRLTVT.

The chain joins TRBV11-1 to TRBJ1-2; D unresolved. The CDR3 runs 13 residues. Deletions cut 1 base from V and 4 bases from J, with 7 bases between. CDR1 is SGHAT and CDR2 is FQDESV in the germline V gene (reference sequence). CDR3 protein: CASSLGGGYGYTF. The CDR3 bases are TGTGCCAGCAGCTTAGGAGGTGGCTATGGCTACACCTTC.

The chain employs TRBV5-1 and TRBJ1-4; 9 bases match TRBD1. This CDR3 region has 15 residues. V was clipped by 3 bases and J by 8 bases; unmatched bases: 8. Germline CDR1 SGHRS, CDR2 YFSETQ. CDR3 coding DNA: TGCGCCAGCAGCTCGGGGACAGGGACGAGCGAAAAACTGTTTTTT. Translation: CASSSGTGTSEKLFF. Together with reference TRBV5-1 and TRBJ1-4, the CDR3 gives the full variable domain: KAGVTQTPRYLIKTRGQQVTLSCSPISGHRSVSWYQQTPGQGLQFLFEYFSETQRNKGNFPGRFSGRQFSNSRSEMNVSTLELGDSALYLCASSSGTGTSEKLFFGSGTQLSVL.

This chain uses TRBV7-8 with TRBJ2-2; unclear D gene. V was cut by 3 bases and J by 4 bases, with 6 bases left in between. CDR3 length: 13 residues. The germline V gene encodes CDR1 SGHVS and CDR2 FQNEAQ. This CDR3 reads CASSFMGTGELFF. The CDR3 DNA follows: TGTGCCAGCAGCTTCATGGGCACCGGGGAGCTGTTTTTT.

This chain's CDR3 is CASSLGQGEYYGYTF. The CDR3 coding sequence is TGTGCCAGCAGCTTAGGACAGGGCGAGTACTATGGCTACACCTTC. The chain employs TRBV7-8 and TRBJ1-2, with 7 bases that match TRBD1. V shed 1 base and J 3 bases; nucleotides not matched to a gene: 5. CDR1 SGHVS and CDR2 FQNEAQ come from the germline V gene. The CDR3 is 15 residues long. Complete variable domain (other parts from reference TRBV7-8 and TRBJ1-2): GAGVSQSPRYKVAKRGQDVALRCDPISGHVSLFWYQQALGQGPEFLTYFQNEAQLDKSGLPSDRFFAERPEGSVSTLKIQRTQQEDSAVYLCASSLGQGEYYGYTFGSGTRLTVV.

The chain uses TRBV7-9 and TRBJ1-1; D call uncertain. V was trimmed by 2 bases and J by 0 bases, leaving 7 bases between them. The CDR3 runs to 14 residues. CDR1 and CDR2 (germline): SEHNR, FQNEAQ (reference sequence). The CDR3, as DNA: TGTGCCAGCAGCTTATTGTTGGTGAACACTGAAGCTTTCTTT. Protein: CASSLLLVNTEAFF.

The chain uses TRBV10-2 and TRBJ2-1; 9 bases agree with TRBD2. Germline V gene lookup returns CDR1 WSHSY and CDR2 SAAADI. V dropped 6 bases and J dropped 9; count of bases not matched to a gene: 9. The CDR3 runs to 14 residues. The CDR3 bases are TGCGCCAGCAGCCATAGCGGGAGCCAGGGTGAGCAGTTCTTC. Amino acid sequence: CASSHSGSQGEQFF.

This clone turned up a few times. The V gene is TRBV30, the J gene TRBJ1-2; no firm D call. The CDR3 contains 15 residues. V lost 0 bases, J lost 2 bases, and 13 bases lay in between. The germline CDR1 and CDR2 sequences are GTSNPN and SVGIG (reference sequence). CDR3 sequence (DNA): TGTGCCTGGAGTGTCACCTTCCAGGACAACTATGGCTACACCTTC. It codes for CAWSVTFQDNYGYTF.

This chain connects TRBV10-3 to TRBJ1-5, with TRBD1 as a possible D gene (5 bases). Looked up from germline, CDR1 is ENHRY and CDR2 is SYGVKD. The CDR3 spans 14 residues. V shed 11 bases and J shed 2 bases, with 16 bases lying between them. The CDR3 loop reads CAVRGDEGNQPQHF. The CDR3 bases are TGTGCCGTGAGGGGAGATGAGGGCAATCAGCCCCAGCATTTT.

Here the CDR3 reads CAWNSWDGGYEQYF. CDR3 nucleotides: TGTGCCTGGAACTCTTGGGACGGAGGCTACGAGCAGTACTTC. V usage is TRBV30 and J usage is TRBJ2-7; D may correspond to TRBD1 or TRBD2 (5 bases each). The CDR3 length is 14 residues. The V gene lost 4 bases and the J gene lost 3 bases, with 16 bases spanning the gap. Germline assignment: CDR1 GTSNPN and CDR2 SVGIG (reference sequence).

This chain links TRBV5-6 with TRBJ2-7, with 11 bases aligning to TRBD1. Trimming cost V 4 bases and J 3 bases; bases outside gene matches: 9. The CDR3 spans 16 residues. CDR1 SGHDT and CDR2 YYEEEE come from the germline V gene. The DNA of the CDR3 is TGTGCCAGCAGCATTGGTGGCGGGACAGGGGGCTACGAGCAGTACTTC. Translation: CASSIGGGTGGYEQYF. The complete variable domain, with remaining parts taken from reference TRBV5-6 and TRBJ2-7, reads DAGVTQSPTHLIKTRGQQVTLRCSPKSGHDTVSWYQQALGQGPQFIFQYYEEEERQRGNFPDRFSGHQFPNYSSELNVNALLLGDSALYLCASSIGGGTGGYEQYFGPGTRLTVT.

The genes are TRBV7-2 and TRBJ2-1; D is possibly TRBD2 (5 bases). The germline V gene has CDR1 SGHTA and CDR2 FQGNSA. This CDR3 has 16 amino acids. Trimming removed 5 bases from V and 5 bases from J, with 19 bases in between. The CDR3: CASSPEVVGPDNEQFF. Written as DNA, the CDR3 is TGTGCCAGCAGCCCGGAGGTCGTGGGTCCGGACAATGAGCAGTTCTTC.

The chain combines TRBV9 with TRBJ2-2; 8 bases fit TRBD2. V lost 0 bases to trimming and J lost 4 bases; unmatched junction nucleotides: 11. The CDR3 spans 18 residues. The germline V gene has CDR1 SGDLS and CDR2 YYNGEE. The DNA for the CDR3 is TGTGCCAGCAGCGTAGGCCCCGGACTAGCCGATGGCACCGGGGAGCTGTTTTTT. Translation gives CASSVGPGLADGTGELFF.

The V and J genes are TRBV29-1 and TRBJ2-7; D call uncertain. The V and J ends lost 2 bases and 4 bases respectively, with 12 bases between them. Germline lookup yields CDR1 SQVTM and CDR2 ANQGSEA. There are 13 residues in the CDR3. CDR3 nucleotides: TGCAGCGTTGAATACGGTGATAAATACGAGCAGTACTTC. Its translation is CSVEYGDKYEQYF.

This clone occurred a few times. The chain combines TRBV7-2 with TRBJ1-4; 8 bases line up with TRBD1. CDR1 SGHTA and CDR2 FQGNSA come from the germline V gene. After removal of 2 bases from V and 5 bases from J, the junction contained 4 bases not matched to a gene. The length of the CDR3 is 15 residues. CDR3 region: CASSLLGQENEKLFF. The CDR3 DNA reads as TGTGCCAGCAGCTTACTGGGACAGGAGAATGAAAAACTGTTTTTT.

The chain employs TRBV7-3 and TRBJ2-3, with TRBD2 matching 14 bases. In germline, CDR1 is SGHTA, CDR2 FQGTGA. The ends lost 5 bases at V and 0 bases at J; junction bases unmatched: 13. The CDR3 is 20 amino acids. CDR3 amino acids: CASSDYAPGLAGDSTDTQYF. The CDR3, as DNA: TGTGCCAGCAGCGACTACGCCCCGGGACTAGCGGGAGACAGCACAGATACGCAGTATTTT.

This sequence joins TRBV27 and TRBJ1-2; no clear D gene. CDR3 size: 11 residues. The V end was cut by 10 bases, the J end by 6 bases, with 12 bases between. Germline CDR1 is MNHEY and CDR2 is SMNVEV (reference sequence). The CDR3 reads CATRGAHGYTF. The CDR3 nucleotides read TGTGCCACCCGAGGAGCGCATGGCTACACCTTC.

The rearrangement uses TRBV30 and TRBJ1-2; D might be TRBD1 (5 bases). Trimming removed 4 bases from V and 3 bases from J, with 9 bases in between. The CDR3 sequence is 12 residues long. CDR1 is GTSNPN, CDR2 SVGIG, per germline (reference sequence). The CDR3: CAWTTGYYGYTF. In DNA, the CDR3 is TGTGCCTGGACCACAGGATACTATGGCTACACCTTC.